This TCR beta chain was obtained from a study of T cells after yellow fever vaccination. Overall study: Preparation of fractions with low cell numbers was performed using SMART-Seq v4 Ultra Low Input.

CDR3 size: 16 residues. Germline V gene data show CDR1 as DFQATT and CDR2 as SNEGSKA (reference sequence). TCRdb passed the 5' RACE reads through MiXCR, listing each CDR3 protein once. The table includes approximately 600,000 distinct CDR3 sequences, approximately 13% detected once. With regard to this clonotype: Its target is not known. Mismatch with germline at one junction end may stem from a read error.

Study results and limitations: Just a small share of clonotypes turned up in the CD4 compartment as well as the CD8 compartment. Booster sampling recovered most clones from primary vaccination (roughly 97% CD4, approximately 90% CD8). Peaking on day 5 versus 15, the secondary response was faster but weaker.

The chain links TRBV20-1 to TRBJ2-3; tentatively, D is TRBD2 (6 bases). The sequencing used PBMCs, collected on the day of the yellow fever booster vaccination. The clonotype was recovered from a man aged 30-40 years who received the YFV17D yellow fever vaccine. CDR3 in DNA: TGCAGTGTTAGAGATAGCGGCCGAGGGCCCTCAGATACGCAGTATTTT. This encodes CSVRDSGRGPSDTQYF.